These T cell receptor beta chains were read from a single sample in a study of T cell responses to AZD1222 COVID-19 vaccine. Produced via immunoSEQ multiplex PCR; TCRdb's table is partial and in-frame only. The table includes over 150,000 clones, approximately 87% detected once. The sample consisted of peripheral blood, taken 28 days after the second AZD1222 dose. All receptors derive from an adult who received the AZD1222 COVID-19 vaccine. Both conserved end residues are part of each CDR3. The D gene is left open where the match is weak. A row's size may be missing; if present it is once, few, many or a size class.

D gene,V gene,clone size,J gene,CDR3 protein,CDR3 DNA
-,TRBV5-1,-,TRBJ1-1,CASSLSRSTEAFF,TGCGCCAGCAGCTTGTCCCGGTCCACTGAAGCTTTCTTT
-,TRBV30,-,TRBJ2-7,CAWSVQGEQYF,TGTGCCTGGAGTGTACAGGGCGAGCAGTACTTC
-,TRBV30,-,TRBJ1-3,CAWSERGPAVNTIYF,TGTGCCTGGAGTGAGAGAGGGCCGGCCGTAAACACCATATATTTT
-,TRBV19,-,TRBJ1-5,CASSIVTPAYQPQHF,TGTGCCAGTAGTATAGTTACCCCGGCGTATCAGCCCCAGCATTTT
-,TRBV4-3,-,TRBJ1-2,CASSQGGNYGYTF,TGCGCCAGCAGCCAAGGAGGGAACTATGGCTACACCTTC
-,TRBV6-5,-,TRBJ1-1,CASSLGGGVNTEAFF,TGTGCCAGCAGCCTCGGGGGAGGGGTGAACACTGAAGCTTTCTTT
-,TRBV25-1,-,TRBJ2-7,CASSESGGASYEQYF,TGTGCCAGCAGTGAATCGGGCGGGGCGTCCTACGAGCAGTACTTC
TRBD1,TRBV7-8,-,TRBJ1-1,CASRNDRVDTEAFF,TGTGCCAGCAGAAATGACAGGGTTGACACTGAAGCTTTCTTT
-,TRBV19,-,TRBJ1-1,CASSDNSGGNTEAFF,TGTGCCAGTAGTGACAACAGCGGAGGGAACACTGAAGCTTTCTTT
-,TRBV15,-,TRBJ1-5,CATSVSYNQPQHF,TGTGCCACCAGTGTCAGCTACAATCAGCCCCAGCATTTT
-,TRBV10-3,-,TRBJ1-2,CAISPQDHYGYTF,TGTGCCATCAGTCCTCAGGACCACTATGGCTACACCTTC
TRBD1,TRBV6-1,-,TRBJ1-6,CASSEGAGGPLGSPLHF,TGTGCCAGCAGTGAAGGGGCAGGGGGGCCCCTCGGTTCACCCCTCCACTTT
-,TRBV5-6,-,TRBJ2-5,CASSLIRGAWGETQYF,TGTGCCAGCAGCTTGATCAGGGGAGCTTGGGGAGAGACCCAGTACTTC
-,TRBV5-1,-,TRBJ2-3,CASSPGEDTQYF,TGCGCCAGCTCCCCAGGGGAAGATACGCAGTATTTT
-,TRBV19,-,TRBJ1-3,CASSRPGSADTIYF,TGTGCCAGTAGCCGACCCGGCTCCGCCGACACCATATATTTT
-,TRBV11-2,-,TRBJ1-2,CASSFTSGYGYTF,TGTGCCAGCAGCTTCACCTCGGGCTATGGCTACACCTTC
TRBD1,TRBV5-1,-,TRBJ2-1,CASTPTGDSNEQFF,TGCGCCAGCACACCGACAGGGGATTCCAATGAGCAGTTCTTC
-,TRBV9,-,TRBJ1-2,CASSSGNYGYTF,TGTGCCAGCAGTAGCGGGAACTATGGCTACACCTTC
-,TRBV11-1,-,TRBJ2-1,CASSLQNPWDNEQFF,TGTGCCAGCAGCTTACAGAATCCCTGGGACAATGAGCAGTTCTTC
-,TRBV9,-,TRBJ1-1,CASSGGTEAFF,TGTGCCAGCAGCGGCGGGACAGAAGCTTTCTTT
-,TRBV7-2,-,TRBJ1-2,CASSLGFGYTF,TGTGCCAGCAGTTTGGGCTTTGGCTACACCTTC
TRBD1,TRBV4-1,-,TRBJ2-1,CASSPDRGSYNEQFF,TGCGCCAGCAGCCCCGACAGGGGCTCCTACAATGAGCAGTTCTTC
-,TRBV25-1,-,TRBJ1-6,CASSERDIGNSPLHF,TGTGCCAGCAGTGAACGGGACATCGGTAATTCACCCCTCCACTTT
-,TRBV7-9,-,TRBJ1-6,CASSTSWDISPLHF,TGTGCCAGCAGCACTAGTTGGGATATTTCACCCCTCCACTTT
-,TRBV6-6,-,TRBJ1-5,CASSNRVYSNQPQHF,TGTGCCAGCAGTAACAGGGTCTATAGCAATCAGCCCCAGCATTTT
TRBD1,TRBV7-6,-,TRBJ1-1,CASSLSGTARNTEAFF,TGTGCCAGCAGTCTTAGCGGGACAGCACGGAACACTGAAGCTTTCTTT
-,TRBV7-9,few,TRBJ2-2,CASSLGLSGELFF,TGTGCCAGCAGCTTAGGCCTATCCGGGGAGCTGTTTTTT
-,TRBV28,-,TRBJ2-1,CASIRGGLQGNNEQFF,TGTGCCAGCATTAGGGGCGGCCTACAAGGAAACAATGAGCAGTTCTTC
-,TRBV7-3,-,TRBJ2-1,CASSLVSHDEQFF,TGTGCCAGCAGCTTAGTTTCTCACGATGAGCAGTTCTTC
-,TRBV18,few,TRBJ2-2,CASSPPSSTGELFF,TGTGCCAGCTCACCACCGTCCTCCACCGGGGAGCTGTTTTTT